This T cell receptor (beta chain) came from a study of blood T cell repertoires in COVID-19. Germline CDR1 reads MRHNA; CDR2 reads SNTAGT. The ends were cut back, 5 bases at V and 6 bases at J, with 13 bases in the middle. The CDR3 spans 13 residues. Here immunoSEQ multiplex PCR was the method, and the copy in TCRdb shows in-frame clones only, minus some. The table shows around 210,000 clones, with approximately 85% occurring only once. Seattle cases were enrolled at active infection and followed longitudinally. The sequence was obtained from a man aged 50 to 60 with COVID-19, enrolled during active disease. This chain connects TRBV6-4 to TRBJ1-1, with a tentative D call TRBD1 (6 bases). The specimen was peripheral blood. The CDR3 DNA is TGTGCCAGCAGTTCAATACAGGGATCTGAAGCTTTCTTT. This codes for CASSSIQGSEAFF.